The 14 T cell receptor beta chains given below trace back to one sample, sequenced in a study of T cells after somatic rescue of genetic block. Libraries were prepared by immunoSEQ multiplex PCR; TCRdb keeps only in-frame clonotypes and omits some of them. The sample lists over 55,000 clones, 92% occurring once. Sequencing input: peripheral blood mononuclear cells (PBMCs). The receptors come from a man aged 40-50 years.

J is TRBJ2-7 and V is TRBV19; tentative D call: TRBD1 (6 bases). Germline loops: CDR1 LNHDA, CDR2 SQIVND (reference sequence). Between the trimmed V and J ends, which lost 5 bases and 3 bases, there was a span of 14 bases. The length of the CDR3 is 14 residues. The CDR3 nucleotides are TGTGCCAGTAGTCCCCGACAGGCCCTCTACGAGCAGTACTTC. It yields the protein CASSPRQALYEQYF.

The CDR3 DNA sequence: TGTGCCAGCAGCCGAGCGGCAGGACGTCGGTACTTC. It codes for CASSRAAGRRYF. The genes are TRBV6-5 and TRBJ2-5, with D possibly matching TRBD2 (5 bases). The CDR3 spans 12 residues. Germline-derived CDR1 and CDR2 are MNHEY and SVGAGI. Trimming removed 6 bases from V and 13 bases from J, with 18 bases in between.

The chain has TRBV11-2 and TRBJ1-1; TRBD1 matches at 7 bases. V lost 2 bases to trimming and J lost 1 base; unmatched junction nucleotides: 4. In germline, CDR1 is SGHAT, CDR2 FQNNGV. The CDR3 runs to 15 residues. CDR3 region: CASSLRGQRNTEAFF. In DNA, the CDR3 is TGTGCCAGCAGCTTAAGGGGACAGCGGAACACTGAAGCTTTCTTT.

CDR3 loop: CASSFRRDRTYEQYF. CDR3 coding DNA: TGTGCCAGCAGCTTCCGAAGGGACAGAACCTACGAGCAGTACTTC. The chain uses TRBV11-2 and TRBJ2-7; TRBD1 agrees at 7 bases. Germline values: CDR1 SGHAT, CDR2 FQNNGV. The junction had 7 bases not matched to a gene; V was cut back by 3 bases and J by 2 bases. This CDR3 is 15 amino acids long.

In the case of this clone: The identical CDR3 is also encoded by other nucleotide sequences in the sample. The rearrangement uses TRBV27 and TRBJ2-7; TRBD1 aligns across 7 bases. The CDR3 spans 13 residues. Germline-derived CDR1 and CDR2 are MNHEY and SMNVEV (reference sequence). J was trimmed by 7 bases and V by 6 bases; bases with no gene match: 9. In DNA form, the CDR3 reads TGTGCCAGCAGCCTGGGCGCCAGGGGGGAGCAGTACTTC. Translated, it gives CASSLGARGEQYF.

The chain has TRBV18 and TRBJ1-2; TRBD1 matches 9 bases. CDR1 is KGHSH, CDR2 LQKENI, per germline. With 6 bases clipped from V and 7 bases from J, the junction kept 9 bases outside the gene matches. This CDR3 has 14 residues. The CDR3 DNA sequence: TGTGCCAGCTCCCCCGGGACAGGGAGAGGTGGCTACACCTTC. Translating gives CASSPGTGRGGYTF.

This clone has a handful of counts. The gene calls are TRBV27 and TRBJ2-7; D is unresolved. Germline V CDR1 and CDR2: MNHEY, SMNVEV (reference sequence). CDR3 length: 17 residues. V was cut by 1 base and J by 6 bases, with 22 bases left in between. The chain's CDR3 is CASSLYPQRMGYFEQYF. In nucleotides, the CDR3 is TGTGCCAGCAGTTTATATCCCCAGAGGATGGGGTATTTCGAGCAGTACTTC.

V usage is TRBV5-5 and J usage is TRBJ1-1; D uncertain. Deletions cut 0 bases from V and 2 bases from J, with 2 bases between. The CDR3 consists of 12 residues. Germline loops: CDR1 SGHKS, CDR2 YYEKEE (reference sequence). The CDR3 reads CASSLVNTEAFF. The CDR3 DNA reads TGTGCCAGCAGCTTGGTTAACACTGAAGCTTTCTTT. The variable domain in full, completed from reference TRBV5-5 and TRBJ1-1, reads DAGVTQSPTHLIKTRGQQVTLRCSPISGHKSVSWYQQVLGQGPQFIFQYYEKEERGRGNFPDRFSARQFPNYSSELNVNALLLGDSALYLCASSLVNTEAFFGQGTRLTVV.

The chain joins TRBV6-5 to TRBJ2-7; 9 positions agree with TRBD1. The CDR3 length is 16 residues. Germline loops: CDR1 MNHEY, CDR2 SVGAGI. Unmatched junction bases numbered 7, after V lost 2 bases and J lost 2 bases. This chain's CDR3 is CASSYPLGQGTYEQYF. Written as DNA, the CDR3 is TGTGCCAGCAGTTACCCGCTTGGACAGGGGACCTACGAGCAGTACTTC.

The chain is built from TRBV7-2 and TRBJ1-5; D gene unclear. This CDR3 comprises 15 residues. Trimming stripped 1 base from V and 2 bases from J, with 9 bases between. The germline V gene has CDR1 SGHTA and CDR2 FQGNSA. The CDR3 DNA is TGTGCCAGCAGCTTAGATGGGCTGGGCAATCAGCCCCAGCATTTT. It translates to CASSLDGLGNQPQHF.

The V gene is TRBV4-2, the J gene TRBJ2-3; tentatively, D is TRBD1 or TRBD2 (6 bases each). V was cut by 1 base and J by 4 bases, with 27 bases left in between. There are 20 residues in the CDR3. Germline V gene lookup returns CDR1 LGHNA and CDR2 YNFKEQ. CDR3 nucleotide sequence: TGTGCCAGCAGCCAAGTCCCCTGGAGGGGGACCAGAATAGAAGCAGATACGCAGTATTTT. Its protein product is CASSQVPWRGTRIEADTQYF.

For this clone: At one end the junction does not follow the germline gene, possibly because of a read error. This rearrangement joins TRBV19 to TRBJ2-7; possible D gene TRBD2, 6 bases. The CDR3 totals 14 residues. CDR1 LNHDA and CDR2 SQIVND come from the germline V gene (reference sequence). The CDR3 nucleotides read TGTGCCAGTAGTATAGGCCTAGCGTCCTTCGAGCAGTACTTC. Translation gives CASSIGLASFEQYF.

V is TRBV7-9 and J is TRBJ2-7, with a tentative D call TRBD1 (6 bases). Germline-derived CDR1 and CDR2 are SEHNR and FQNEAQ (reference sequence). V was trimmed by 4 bases and J by 1 base, leaving 11 bases between them. The CDR3 has 14 residues. The CDR3 nucleotides are TGTGCCAGCAGCTCGCGGACAGCTTCCTACGAGCAGTACTTC. This encodes CASSSRTASYEQYF.

The gene calls are TRBV18 and TRBJ2-2; 12 nucleotides match TRBD2. Germline V gene sequence: CDR1 KGHSH, CDR2 LQKENI. The length of the CDR3 is 16 residues. The ends lost 3 bases at V and 5 bases at J; junction bases unmatched: 4. The CDR3 DNA reads TGTGCCAGCTCACCGGGGACTAGCGGGTCTACCGGGGAGCTGTTTTTT. Translated, it gives CASSPGTSGSTGELFF.